This is a list of T cell receptor beta chains from one sample in a study of blood T cell repertoires in COVID-19. Repertoires were generated with immunoSEQ multiplex PCR, while TCRdb's copy carries only in-frame clones and drops some. The sample consists of approximately 55,000 clones, 65% to 80% of them appearing once. Sequencing was done on a sample of peripheral blood. The receptors here all came from a man aged 30 to 39 with COVID-19, enrolled during active disease. CDR3s include the opening cysteine and the closing phenylalanine or tryptophan. A D gene is named only where the DNA matches it firmly. The size entry is marked missing in some rows and otherwise reads once, few, many or a size class.

. | TRBJ2-3 | TRBV6-5 | . | CASSPGLGTDTQYF | TGTGCCAGTAGTCCGGGATTGGGCACAGATACGCAGTATTTT
TRBD2 | TRBJ2-5 | TRBV6-2/TRBV6-3 | . | CASSYGTSGEETQYF | TGTGCCAGCAGTTACGGGACTAGCGGGGAAGAGACCCAGTACTTC
. | TRBJ2-2 | TRBV14 | . | CASSQQHGGGELFF | TGTGCCAGCAGCCAACAACACGGGGGCGGGGAGCTGTTTTTT
. | TRBJ1-2 | TRBV4-3 | . | CASSQRNNGDYGYTF | TGCGCCAGCAGCCAGAGGAATAACGGGGACTATGGCTACACCTTC
. | TRBJ2-1 | TRBV5-4 | . | CASSWDSGSSYNEQFF | TGTGCCAGCAGCTGGGACAGCGGGAGCTCCTACAATGAGCAGTTCTTC
TRBD1 | TRBJ1-2 | TRBV6-2/TRBV6-3 | . | CASSRDRGQDGYTF | TGTGCCAGCAGCAGGGACAGGGGGCAGGATGGCTACACCTTC
TRBD1 | TRBJ1-5 | TRBV2 | few | CASRAHRGPGNQPQHF | TGTGCCAGCAGAGCTCACAGGGGGCCCGGCAATCAGCCCCAGCATTTT
. | TRBJ2-7 | TRBV19 | . | CASSGGALSYEQYF | TGTGCCAGTAGTGGGGGGGCCCTCTCCTACGAGCAGTACTTC
TRBD1 | TRBJ2-1 | TRBV7-6 | . | CASSLAPGGFYNEQFF | TGTGCCAGCAGCTTAGCGCCAGGGGGCTTCTACAATGAGCAGTTCTTC
TRBD1 | TRBJ2-3 | TRBV28 | . | CASGQGGTDTQYF | TGTGCCAGCGGACAGGGGGGCACAGATACGCAGTATTTT
TRBD2 | TRBJ2-3 | TRBV5-1 | . | CASSFQSGVKTDTQYF | TGCGCCAGCAGCTTTCAAAGCGGGGTCAAAACAGATACGCAGTATTTT
. | TRBJ2-1 | TRBV7-3 | . | CASSPTGENEQFF | TGTGCCAGCAGCCCAACGGGGGAAAATGAGCAGTTCTTC
. | TRBJ1-5 | TRBV28 | . | CASSNGDQPQHF | TGTGCCAGCAGTAACGGGGATCAGCCCCAGCATTTT
TRBD2 | TRBJ2-2 | TRBV3-1/TRBV3-2 | . | CASSQGLAGERSGELFF | TGTGCCAGCAGCCAAGGCCTAGCGGGAGAAAGGTCCGGGGAGCTGTTTTTT
TRBD1 | TRBJ1-1 | TRBV4-1 | . | CASSQDPGQVNTEAFF | TGCGCCAGCAGCCAAGACCCGGGACAGGTAAACACTGAAGCTTTCTTT
. | TRBJ2-3 | TRBV19 | once | CASSMEGYRGFSTDTQYF | TGTGCCAGTAGTATGGAGGGGTATCGGGGGTTTAGCACAGATACGCAGTATTTT
. | TRBJ2-3 | TRBV2 | . | CASSEREGTDTQYF | TGTGCCAGCAGTGAGAGGGAAGGCACAGATACGCAGTATTTT
. | TRBJ2-1 | TRBV11-2 | . | CASSSSGQNYNEQFF | TGTGCCAGCAGCTCATCCGGACAGAACTACAATGAGCAGTTCTTC
. | TRBJ2-3 | TRBV27 | medium-sized | CASSLNLGGDADTQYF | TGTGCCAGCAGTTTAAACTTGGGGGGTGACGCAGATACGCAGTATTTT
TRBD1 | TRBJ2-2 | TRBV30 | . | CAWSGTGLTGELFF | TGTGCCTGGAGTGGGACAGGGCTTACCGGGGAGCTGTTTTTT
TRBD1 | TRBJ1-2 | TRBV18 | . | CASSPPNLDRGDGYTF | TGTGCCAGCTCACCACCTAATTTGGACAGGGGAGATGGCTACACCTTC
TRBD1 | TRBJ1-6 | TRBV5-1 | few | CASRRGQDYSPLHF | TGCGCCAGCAGGAGAGGACAGGATTATTCACCCCTCCACTTT